This T cell receptor (beta chain) stems from a study of technical replicates of blood from several donors. This clone appeared a single time. The germline CDR1 and CDR2 sequences are MNHEY and SVGAGI. The V and J ends lost 4 bases and 6 bases, in that order; junction bases with no gene match: 6. There are 14 residues in the CDR3. Assay: immunoSEQ multiplex PCR; the TCRdb copy retains only in-frame clones and omits some. The sample holds about 17,000 clones; over 65% are singletons and the top ten take roughly a tenth. The receptor was derived from a human donor in good health. Some clones in this sample may be carry-over from other donors' samples. This sequence joins TRBV6-5 and TRBJ2-1; 7 positions agree with TRBD2. The source material was PBMCs. CDR3 loop: CASSLGLGPNEQFF. The CDR3 DNA is TGTGCCAGCAGTTTAGGACTAGGTCCCAATGAGCAGTTCTTC.